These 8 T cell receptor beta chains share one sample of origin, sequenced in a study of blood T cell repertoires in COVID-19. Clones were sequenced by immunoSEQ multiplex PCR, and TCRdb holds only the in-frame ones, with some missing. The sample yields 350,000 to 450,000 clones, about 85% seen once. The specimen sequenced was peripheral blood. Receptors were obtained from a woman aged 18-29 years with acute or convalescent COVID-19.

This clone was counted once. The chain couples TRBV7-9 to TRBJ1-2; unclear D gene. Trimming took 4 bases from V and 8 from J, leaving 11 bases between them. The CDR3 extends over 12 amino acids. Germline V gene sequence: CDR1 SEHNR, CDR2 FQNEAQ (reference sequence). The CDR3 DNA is TGTGCCAGCAGCTCCCGCGAGCGCGGCTACACCTTC. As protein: CASSSRERGYTF.

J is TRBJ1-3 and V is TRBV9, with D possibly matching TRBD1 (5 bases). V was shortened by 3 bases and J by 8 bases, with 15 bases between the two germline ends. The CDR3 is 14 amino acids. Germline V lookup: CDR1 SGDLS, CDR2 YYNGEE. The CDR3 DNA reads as TGTGCCAGCAGCGCATCACAACTCAGGGACACCATATATTTT. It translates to CASSASQLRDTIYF.

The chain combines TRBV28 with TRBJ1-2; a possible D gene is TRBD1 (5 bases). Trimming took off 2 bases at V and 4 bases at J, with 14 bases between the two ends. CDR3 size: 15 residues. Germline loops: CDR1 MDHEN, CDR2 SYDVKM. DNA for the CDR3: TGTGCCAGCAGTTTAGGAGGGGTGGGATTCTATGGCTACACCTTC. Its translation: CASSLGGVGFYGYTF.

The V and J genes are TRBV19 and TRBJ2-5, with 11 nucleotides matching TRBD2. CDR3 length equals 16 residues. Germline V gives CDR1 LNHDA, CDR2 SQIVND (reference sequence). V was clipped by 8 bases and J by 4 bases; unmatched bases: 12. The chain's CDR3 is CASGQAGTSGRETQYF. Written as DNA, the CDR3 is TGTGCCAGTGGCCAAGCCGGGACTAGCGGCCGAGAGACCCAGTACTTC.

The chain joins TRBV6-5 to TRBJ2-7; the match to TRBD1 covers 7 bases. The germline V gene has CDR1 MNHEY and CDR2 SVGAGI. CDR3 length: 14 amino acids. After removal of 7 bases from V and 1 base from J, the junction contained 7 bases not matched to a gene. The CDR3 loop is CASNDRDPSYEQYF. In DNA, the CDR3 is TGTGCCAGCAACGACAGGGACCCATCCTACGAGCAGTACTTC.

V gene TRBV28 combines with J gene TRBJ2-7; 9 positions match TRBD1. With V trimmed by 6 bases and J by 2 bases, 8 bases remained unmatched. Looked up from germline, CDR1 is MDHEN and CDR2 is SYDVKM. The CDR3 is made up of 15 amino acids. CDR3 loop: CASSFPGQGPYEQYF. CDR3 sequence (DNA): TGTGCCAGCAGCTTCCCGGGACAGGGACCCTACGAGCAGTACTTC.

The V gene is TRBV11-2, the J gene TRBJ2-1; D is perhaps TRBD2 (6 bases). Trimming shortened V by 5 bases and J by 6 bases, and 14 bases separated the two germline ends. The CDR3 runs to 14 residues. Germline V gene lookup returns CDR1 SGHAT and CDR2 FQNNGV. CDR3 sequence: CASSQSLAGNEQFF. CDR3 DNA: TGTGCCAGCAGCCAGTCACTAGCAGGCAATGAGCAGTTCTTC. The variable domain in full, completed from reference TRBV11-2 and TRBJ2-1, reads EAGVAQSPRYKIIEKRQSVAFWCNPISGHATLYWYQQILGQGPKLLIQFQNNGVVDDSQLPKDRFSAERLKGVDSTLKIQPAKLEDSAVYLCASSQSLAGNEQFFGPGTRLTVL.

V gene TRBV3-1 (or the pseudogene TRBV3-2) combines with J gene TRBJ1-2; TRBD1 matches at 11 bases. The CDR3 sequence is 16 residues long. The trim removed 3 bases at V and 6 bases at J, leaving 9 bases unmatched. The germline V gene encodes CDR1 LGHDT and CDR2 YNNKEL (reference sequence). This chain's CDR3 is CASSHSSQDRGHGYTF. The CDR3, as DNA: TGTGCCAGCAGCCACTCATCCCAGGACAGGGGGCATGGCTACACCTTC.